This T cell receptor (beta chain) was sequenced during a study of blood T cell repertoires in COVID-19. On the study more broadly: The cDNA or gDNA used as material had been derived from T cells, B-cell-depleted T cells, or PBMCs.

The protocol was immunoSEQ multiplex PCR, while the TCRdb copy is restricted to in-frame clones and leaves out a portion. The top ten clones hold under 5.5% of a sample with about 210,000 clones, 89% of them seen once. V gave up 4 bases and J gave up 4 bases, with 10 bases separating them. The CDR3 sequence is 13 residues long. The clonotype originates from a middle-aged woman with acute or convalescent COVID-19. Sequencing was carried out using peripheral blood. The chain has TRBV12-3 or TRBV12-4 and TRBJ1-1, with D maybe TRBD1 (6 bases). The CDR3 reads CASSSTGPTEAFF. Written as DNA, the CDR3 is TGTGCCAGCAGTTCCACAGGGCCCACTGAAGCTTTCTTT.